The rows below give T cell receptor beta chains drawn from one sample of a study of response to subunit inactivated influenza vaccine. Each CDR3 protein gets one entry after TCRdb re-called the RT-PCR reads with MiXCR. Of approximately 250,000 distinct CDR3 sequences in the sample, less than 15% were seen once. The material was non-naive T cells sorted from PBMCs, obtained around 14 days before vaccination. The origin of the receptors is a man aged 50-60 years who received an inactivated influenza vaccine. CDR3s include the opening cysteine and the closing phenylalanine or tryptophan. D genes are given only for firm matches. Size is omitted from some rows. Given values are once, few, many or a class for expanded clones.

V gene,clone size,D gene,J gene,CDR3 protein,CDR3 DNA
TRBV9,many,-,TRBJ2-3,CASSVGQVTDTQYF,TGTGCCAGCAGCGTAGGACAGGTCACAGATACGCAGTATTTT
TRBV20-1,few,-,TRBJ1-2,CSARGGTIYYGYTF,TGCAGTGCTAGAGGGGGGACGATTTACTATGGCTACACCTTC
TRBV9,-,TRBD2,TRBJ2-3,CASTDGLAGVADTQYF,TGTGCCAGCACCGATGGACTAGCGGGAGTTGCAGATACGCAGTATTTT
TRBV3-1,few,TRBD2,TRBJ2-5,CASSQVSSGSAGTQYF,TGTGCCAGCAGCCAAGTATCTAGCGGGAGCGCTGGGACCCAGTACTTC
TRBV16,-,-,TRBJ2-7,CASSQSWEAEQYF,TGTGCCAGCAGCCAATCGTGGGAGGCCGAGCAGTACTTC
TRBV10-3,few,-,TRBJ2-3,CAARSGRSGDTQYF,TGTGCCGCCAGAAGCGGACGATCCGGAGATACGCAGTATTTT
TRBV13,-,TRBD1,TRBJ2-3,CASSFRDRGSLSTDTQYF,TGTGCCAGCAGCTTCCGGGACAGGGGTTCCCTCAGCACAGATACGCAGTATTTT
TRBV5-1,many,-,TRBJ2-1,CASSLRQVYNEQFF,TGCGCCAGCAGCTTGAGGCAGGTCTACAATGAGCAGTTCTTC
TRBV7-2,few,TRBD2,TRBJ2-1,CASSARGLVNEQFF,TGTGCCAGCAGCGCGAGGGGACTAGTCAATGAGCAGTTCTTC
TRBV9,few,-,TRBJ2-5,CASSTQTGDKTQYF,TGTGCCAGCAGCACCCAGACAGGAGACAAGACCCAGTACTTC
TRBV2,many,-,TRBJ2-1,CASRGRTATWFF,TGTGCCAGCAGGGGTCGGACCGCCACGTGGTTCTTC
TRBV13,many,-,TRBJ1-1,CASSFYSKNTEAFF,TGTGCCAGCAGCTTCTATTCTAAGAACACTGAAGCTTTCTTT
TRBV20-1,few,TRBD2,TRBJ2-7,CSARDRTSGVYEQYF,TGCAGTGCTAGAGATAGAACTAGCGGGGTCTACGAGCAGTACTTC
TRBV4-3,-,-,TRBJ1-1,CASSQDQVTVAFF,TGCGCCAGCAGCCAAGATCAAGTGACAGTGGCTTTCTTT
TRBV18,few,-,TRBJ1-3,CASSFAPGTPSSGNTIYF,TGTGCCAGCTCATTCGCGCCCGGGACACCGAGCTCTGGAAACACCATATATTTT
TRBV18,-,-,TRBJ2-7,CASSPDRNGGEQYF,TGTGCCAGCTCACCCGACAGAAACGGTGGCGAGCAGTACTTC
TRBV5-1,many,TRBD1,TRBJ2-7,CASSLGQGRGEQYF,TGCGCCAGCAGCTTGGGACAGGGTCGGGGCGAGCAGTACTTC
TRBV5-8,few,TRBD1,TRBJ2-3,CASSLHKNRGTDTQYF,TGTGCCAGCAGCTTACACAAGAACAGGGGAACAGATACGCAGTATTTT
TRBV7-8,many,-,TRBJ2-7,CASSLVQGGEQYF,TGTGCCAGCAGCTTAGTACAGGGTGGCGAGCAGTACTTC
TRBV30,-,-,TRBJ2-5,CAWSVGVGETKYF,TGTGCCTGGAGTGTCGGAGTAGGAGAGACCAAGTACTTC
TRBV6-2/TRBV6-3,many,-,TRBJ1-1,CASTTEGAEAFF,TGTGCCAGCACAACTGAGGGGGCTGAAGCTTTCTTT
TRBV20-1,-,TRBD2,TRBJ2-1,CSARAPGGPNNEQFF,TGCAGTGCTAGAGCACCGGGAGGGCCTAACAATGAGCAGTTCTTC
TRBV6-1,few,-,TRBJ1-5,CASSEHFSNQPQHF,TGTGCCAGCAGTGAACACTTTAGCAATCAGCCCCAGCATTTT
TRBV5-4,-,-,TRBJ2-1,CASSLGSESSYNEQFF,TGTGCCAGCAGCTTGGGGTCGGAGAGCTCCTACAATGAGCAGTTCTTC
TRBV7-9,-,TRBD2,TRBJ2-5,CASRRSGGMYQETQYF,TGTGCCAGCAGACGTAGCGGGGGAATGTACCAAGAGACCCAGTACTTC
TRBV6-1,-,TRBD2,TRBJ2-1,CASSRGGAAYNEQFF,TGTGCCAGCAGCCGCGGGGGGGCCGCCTACAATGAGCAGTTCTTC
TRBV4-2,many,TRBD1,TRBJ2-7,CASSQEQGANEQYF,TGTGCCAGCAGCCAAGAGCAGGGGGCGAACGAGCAGTACTTC
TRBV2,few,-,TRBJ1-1,CASIEQGLTNTEAFF,TGTGCCAGCATTGAACAGGGCCTTACGAACACTGAAGCTTTCTTT
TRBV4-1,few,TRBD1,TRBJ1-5,CASSQDRGEQPQHF,TGCGCCAGCAGCCAAGACAGGGGGGAACAGCCCCAGCATTTT
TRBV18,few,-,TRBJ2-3,CASSPSNTDTQYF,TGTGCCAGCTCACCGTCTAACACAGATACGCAGTATTTT
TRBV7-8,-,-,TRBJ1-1,CASRSGIEAFF,TGTGCCAGCCGCTCCGGGATTGAAGCTTTCTTT
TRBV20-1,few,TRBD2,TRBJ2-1,CSADLAGGVNEQFF,TGCAGTGCCGATCTAGCGGGAGGGGTTAATGAGCAGTTCTTC
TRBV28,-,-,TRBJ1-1,CASSPWTALNTEAFF,TGTGCCAGCAGCCCTTGGACGGCATTGAACACTGAAGCTTTCTTT
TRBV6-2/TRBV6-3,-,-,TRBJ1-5,CASSYAGRTNQPQHF,TGTGCCAGCAGCTACGCCGGACGGACCAATCAGCCCCAGCATTTT
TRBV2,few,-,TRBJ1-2,CASSPKADYGYTF,TGTGCCAGCAGCCCCAAAGCGGACTATGGCTACACCTTC